This is a list of T cell receptor beta chains from one sample in a study of cytomegalovirus exposure and HLA in healthy donors. Data came from immunoSEQ multiplex PCR; TCRdb stores just in-frame clones and leaves some out. The table lists 160,000 or so clones, approximately 88% of them singletons. The specimen was PBMCs. The receptor source for this set is a woman aged 18-29 years in good health and CMV-seronegative. CDR3s include the opening cysteine and the closing phenylalanine or tryptophan. A D gene is named only where the DNA matches it firmly. Clone size appears in some rows only: once, few, many, or a class for an expanded clone.

J,V,size,length,D,DNA,CDR3
TRBJ1-4,TRBV28,.,17,TRBD1,TGTGCCAGCAGTGGACAGGGGGCATTTGCAACTAATGAAAAACTGTTTTTT,CASSGQGAFATNEKLFF
TRBJ1-6,TRBV5-1,.,15,.,TGCGCCAGCAGCCGCGCGGGCCCTCATAATTCACCCCTCCACTTT,CASSRAGPHNSPLHF
TRBJ1-1,TRBV27,once,15,TRBD1,TGTGCCAGCAGTCCCTCATGGACAGGGAACACTGAAGCTTTCTTT,CASSPSWTGNTEAFF
TRBJ2-7,TRBV21-1,.,16,.,TGTGCCAGCAGCAAAGAGGGGGTGTGCAAATCCTACGAGCAGTACTTC,CASSKEGVCKSYEQYF
TRBJ2-1,TRBV11-2,.,16,TRBD2,TGTGCCAGCAGCCCCCCTGGGGCGGGGGGGATGGGTGAGCAGTTCTTC,CASSPPGAGGMGEQFF
TRBJ1-2,TRBV5-4,.,14,TRBD1,TGTGCCAGCAGCTTGGACAGGGGGATAGATGGCTACACCTTC,CASSLDRGIDGYTF
TRBJ2-6,TRBV6-1,.,15,.,TGTGCCAGCAGTGTTCACTCATCTGGGGCCAACGGCCTGACTTTC,CASSVHSSGANGLTF
TRBJ2-7,TRBV7-9,.,14,.,TGTGCCAGCAGCTTATCCCCAGGTTCCTACGAGCAGTACTTC,CASSLSPGSYEQYF
TRBJ1-1,TRBV4-2,.,17,.,TGTGCCAGCAGCCAAGGCCTTGGGGAGGGACCCAACACTGAAGCTTTCTTT,CASSQGLGEGPNTEAFF
TRBJ2-2,TRBV7-7,once,17,.,TGTGCTAGCAGCTTAGCGGGCGAAACAGGGTCTACCGGGGAGCTGTTTTTT,CASSLAGETGSTGELFF
TRBJ1-1,TRBV5-8,once,13,.,TGTGCCAGCAGCCCCGCGCGGGGCACTGAAGCTTTCTTT,CASSPARGTEAFF
TRBJ1-6,TRBV6-5,.,13,.,TGTGCCAGTTCCCGGGAACATAATTCACCCCTCCACTTT,CASSREHNSPLHF
TRBJ1-5,TRBV28,.,16,TRBD1,TGTGCCAGCAGTTTACGCGGGACAGGTAGCAATCAGCCCCAGCATTTT,CASSLRGTGSNQPQHF
TRBJ1-2,TRBV6-5,few,13,.,TGTGCCAGCAGTTCTTACGGGGGTCATGGCTACACCTTC,CASSSYGGHGYTF
TRBJ2-7,TRBV21-1,once,15,.,TGTGCCAGCAGCAAAAGGTCCCGCGGCTCCTACGAGCAGTACTTC,CASSKRSRGSYEQYF
TRBJ1-3,TRBV15,.,14,.,TGTGCCACCAGCAGATCGGGGACTGGAAACACCATATATTTT,CATSRSGTGNTIYF
TRBJ2-7,TRBV5-1,.,16,TRBD1,TGCGCCAGCAGTTTCGCAGAGGGACAGGGTACCTACGAGCAGTACTTC,CASSFAEGQGTYEQYF
TRBJ1-1,TRBV13,.,12,.,TGTGCCAGCAGCGAGTCCCCCCTGGAAGCTTTCTTT,CASSESPLEAFF
TRBJ1-2,TRBV19,.,13,TRBD1,TGTGCCAGTATTACACCGGGACAGAGACGCTACACCTTC,CASITPGQRRYTF
TRBJ2-2,TRBV5-1,.,16,TRBD2,TGCGCCAGCAGCTTGGCGTTTTCTAGCGGGGTCGGGGAGCTGTTTTTT,CASSLAFSSGVGELFF
TRBJ2-7,TRBV6-5,.,15,TRBD1,TGTGCCAGCAGGAGCGGACAGGGACCAAGACAAGAGCAGTACTTC,CASRSGQGPRQEQYF
TRBJ2-7,TRBV18,.,15,TRBD1,TGTGCCAGCTCACCTTATCAGGGGGCTCTCGGCGAGCAGTACTTC,CASSPYQGALGEQYF
TRBJ2-5,TRBV5-1,.,16,.,TGCGCCAGCAGTCACGACGCCCATCAGGGGAAAGAGACCCAGTACTTC,CASSHDAHQGKETQYF
TRBJ2-6,TRBV5-5,.,17,.,TGTGCCAGCAGCTTGCCTGATCAGGGCCCTGGGGCCAACGGCCTGACTTTC,CASSLPDQGPGANGLTF
TRBJ1-4,TRBV7-9,.,15,TRBD1,TGTGCCAGCAGCCTCACCGGGACAGGAGGTGAAAAACTGTTTTTT,CASSLTGTGGEKLFF
TRBJ1-2,TRBV6-5,few,15,TRBD1,TGTGCCAGCAGTCCCGGGACAGGCGGTAACTATGGCTACACCTTC,CASSPGTGGNYGYTF
TRBJ1-6,TRBV19,few,16,.,TGTGCCAGTAGCCCACAGGGAAGCTCCTATAATTCACCCCTCCACTTT,CASSPQGSSYNSPLHF
TRBJ2-2,TRBV30,.,14,TRBD1,TGTGCCTGGGGGACAGGGTCACTCACCGGGGAGCTGTTTTTT,CAWGTGSLTGELFF
TRBJ1-3,TRBV5-1,.,16,.,TGCGCCAGCAGCTTGGGGGCCACAGTCTCTGGAAACACCATATATTTT,CASSLGATVSGNTIYF
TRBJ1-2,TRBV2,.,15,TRBD1,TGTGCCAGCAACGCTCAGGGGGCAAGAGGCTATGGCTACACCTTC,CASNAQGARGYGYTF
TRBJ2-7,TRBV11-2,.,15,.,TGTGCCAGCAGCGCGGACAAAAATCCCTCCTACGAGCAGTACTTC,CASSADKNPSYEQYF
TRBJ2-2,TRBV2,.,15,TRBD1,TGTGCCAGCAGTGTTGGACAGGGTCCGGGCGGGGAGCTGTTTTTT,CASSVGQGPGGELFF
TRBJ2-7,TRBV18,.,16,.,TGTGCCAGCTCACCAGGGCCGGGGGGCCCATACTACGAGCAGTACTTC,CASSPGPGGPYYEQYF
TRBJ1-5,TRBV9,.,14,.,TGTGCCAGCAGCCGTGGGGGCAGGGATCAGCCCCAGCATTTT,CASSRGGRDQPQHF
TRBJ2-6,TRBV27,.,19,TRBD1,TGTGCCAGCAGAGACGCGATAGGACAGGGCCGGGCTGGGGCCAACGTCCTGACTTTC,CASRDAIGQGRAGANVLTF
TRBJ2-7,TRBV11-2,.,13,.,TGTGCCAGCAGTCGAGGGAGCTCCTACGAGCAGTACTTC,CASSRGSSYEQYF
TRBJ2-2,TRBV7-2,.,15,.,TGTGCCAGCAGCCACATCTTGACAGTTTCCGGGGAGCTGTTTTTT,CASSHILTVSGELFF
TRBJ2-5,TRBV7-8,few,14,.,TGTGCCAGCAGCTACAGCGGACGGCAAGAGACCCAGTACTTC,CASSYSGRQETQYF
TRBJ2-7,TRBV7-9,.,15,TRBD1,TGTGCCAGCAGCTCCAGACAGGGACGGTCCTACGAGCAGTACTTC,CASSSRQGRSYEQYF
TRBJ2-1,TRBV14,.,16,.,TGTGCCAGCAGCCAGAGAACCCGGGGCTCCTACAATGAGCAGTTCTTC,CASSQRTRGSYNEQFF
TRBJ1-2,TRBV19,.,15,TRBD1,TGTGCCAGTAGCCGTCAGACAGGGGTCCTCTATGGCTACACCTTC,CASSRQTGVLYGYTF
TRBJ2-2,TRBV11-2,.,15,.,TGTGCCAGCAGCTTAGCTTTAGGGGTTACCGGGGAGCTGTTTTTT,CASSLALGVTGELFF
TRBJ1-2,TRBV6-1,medium-sized,16,TRBD1,TGTGCCAGCAGTGAGATGACAGGGGGATCTAACTATGGCTACACCTTC,CASSEMTGGSNYGYTF
TRBJ2-7,TRBV4-1,.,14,.,TGCGCCAGCAGCCGACAGACAGACTCCTACGAGCAGTACTTC,CASSRQTDSYEQYF
TRBJ2-1,TRBV6-4,.,14,TRBD2,TGTGCCAGCAGTAGCCGGGGGGGCCTCAATGAGCAGTTCTTC,CASSSRGGLNEQFF
TRBJ2-5,TRBV7-8,once,14,TRBD2,TGTGCCAGCAGCGCCAGCGGGGGTGAAGAGACCCAGTACTTC,CASSASGGEETQYF
TRBJ2-1,TRBV4-1,.,16,TRBD1,TGCGCCAGCAGCCAAGCCTCAGGGGGCAGGTTGCCCAGTCAGTTCTTC,CASSQASGGRLPSQFF
TRBJ2-3,TRBV13,.,15,.,TGTGCCAGCAGCTCCCCCGGGTTCGACACAGATACGCAGTATTTT,CASSSPGFDTDTQYF
TRBJ1-4,TRBV19,.,16,TRBD1,TGTGCCAGTAGTAGGACAGGGGCCTCAACTAATGAAAAACTGTTTTTT,CASSRTGASTNEKLFF
TRBJ1-2,TRBV6-5,.,12,TRBD1,TGTGCCACCGCAGCAGGGGGAGGTGGCTACACCTTC,CATAAGGGGYTF
TRBJ2-5,TRBV19,.,16,TRBD2,TGTGCCAGTAGTTCTCGAGGGCGGGGGGCACAAGAGACCCAGTACTTC,CASSSRGRGAQETQYF